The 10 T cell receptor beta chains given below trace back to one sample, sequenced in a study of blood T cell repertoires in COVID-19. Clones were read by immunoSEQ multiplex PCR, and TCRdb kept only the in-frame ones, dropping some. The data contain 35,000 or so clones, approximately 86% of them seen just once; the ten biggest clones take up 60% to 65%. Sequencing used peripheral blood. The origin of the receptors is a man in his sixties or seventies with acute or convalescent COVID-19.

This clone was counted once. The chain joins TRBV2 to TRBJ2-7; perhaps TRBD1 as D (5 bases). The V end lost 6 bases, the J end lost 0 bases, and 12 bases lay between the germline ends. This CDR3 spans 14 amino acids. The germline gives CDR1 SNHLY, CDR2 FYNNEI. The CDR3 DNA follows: TGTGCCAGCAGCGACCAGGGCAGCTCCTACGAGCAGTACTTC. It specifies CASSDQGSSYEQYF.

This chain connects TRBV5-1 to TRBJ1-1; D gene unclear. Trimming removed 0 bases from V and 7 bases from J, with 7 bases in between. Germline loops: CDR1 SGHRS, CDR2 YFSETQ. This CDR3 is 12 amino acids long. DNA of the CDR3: TGCGCCAGCAGCTTGGCGGGTAATGAAGCTTTCTTT. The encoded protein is CASSLAGNEAFF.

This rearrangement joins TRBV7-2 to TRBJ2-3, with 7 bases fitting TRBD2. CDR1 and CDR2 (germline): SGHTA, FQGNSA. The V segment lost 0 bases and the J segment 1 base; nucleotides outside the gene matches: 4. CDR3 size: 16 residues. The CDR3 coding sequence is TGTGCCAGCAGCTTAGCGGGGGGGAGGCGCACAGATACGCAGTATTTT. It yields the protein CASSLAGGRRTDTQYF.

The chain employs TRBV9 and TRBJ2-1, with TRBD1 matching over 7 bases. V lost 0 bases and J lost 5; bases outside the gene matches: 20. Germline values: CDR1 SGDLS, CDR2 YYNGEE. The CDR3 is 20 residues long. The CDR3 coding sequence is TGTGCCAGCAGCGTAGCTTTAAGTCGCCCGGGAACAGGGGAGAACAATGAGCAGTTCTTC. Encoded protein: CASSVALSRPGTGENNEQFF.

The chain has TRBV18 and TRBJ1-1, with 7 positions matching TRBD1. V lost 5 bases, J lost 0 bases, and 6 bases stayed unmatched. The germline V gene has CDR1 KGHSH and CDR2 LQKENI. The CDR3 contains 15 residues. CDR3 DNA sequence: TGTGCCAGCTCAGGGACAGCAAAGTTGAACACTGAAGCTTTCTTT. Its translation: CASSGTAKLNTEAFF.

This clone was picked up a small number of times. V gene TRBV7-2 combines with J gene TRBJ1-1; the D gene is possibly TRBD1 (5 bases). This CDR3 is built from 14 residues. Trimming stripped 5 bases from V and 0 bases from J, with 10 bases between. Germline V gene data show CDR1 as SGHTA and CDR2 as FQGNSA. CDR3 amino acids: CASSLQGMNTEAFF. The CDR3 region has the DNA TGTGCCAGCAGCCTCCAGGGCATGAACACTGAAGCTTTCTTT.

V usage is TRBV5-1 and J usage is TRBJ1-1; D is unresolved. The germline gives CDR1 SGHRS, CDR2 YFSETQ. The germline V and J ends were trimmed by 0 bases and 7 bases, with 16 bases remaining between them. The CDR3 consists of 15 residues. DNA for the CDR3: TGCGCCAGCAGCTTGGACTTTGCCAGACTAGATGAAGCTTTCTTT. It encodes CASSLDFARLDEAFF.

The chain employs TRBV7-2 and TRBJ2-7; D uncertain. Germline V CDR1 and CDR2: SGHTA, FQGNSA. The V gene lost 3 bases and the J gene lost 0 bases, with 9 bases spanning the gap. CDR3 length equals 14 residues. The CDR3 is CASSFGLRSYEQYF. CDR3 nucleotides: TGTGCCAGCAGCTTCGGGTTGCGCTCCTACGAGCAGTACTTC.

CDR3 coding DNA: TGTGCCACCACAACAGGGGGCGAGACAGATACGCAGTATTTT. Its protein product is CATTTGGETDTQYF. The chain has TRBV28 and TRBJ2-3; 9 bases fit TRBD1. V trimming: 10 bases; J trimming: 3 bases; junction bases outside the gene matches: 8. Germline values: CDR1 MDHEN, CDR2 SYDVKM. The CDR3 is 14 amino acids. Based on the CDR3 plus reference TRBV28 and TRBJ2-3, the full variable domain is DVKVTQSSRYLVKRTGEKVFLECVQDMDHENMFWYRQDPGLGLRLIYFSYDVKMKEKGDIPEGYSVSREKKERFSLILESASTNQTSMYLCATTTGGETDTQYFGPGTRLTVL.

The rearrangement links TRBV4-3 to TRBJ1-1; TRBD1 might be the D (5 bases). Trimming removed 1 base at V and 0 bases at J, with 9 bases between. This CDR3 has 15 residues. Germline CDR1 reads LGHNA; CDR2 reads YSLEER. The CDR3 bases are TGCGCCAGCAGCCAAGTCTACAGGCTGAACACTGAAGCTTTCTTT. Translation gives CASSQVYRLNTEAFF.